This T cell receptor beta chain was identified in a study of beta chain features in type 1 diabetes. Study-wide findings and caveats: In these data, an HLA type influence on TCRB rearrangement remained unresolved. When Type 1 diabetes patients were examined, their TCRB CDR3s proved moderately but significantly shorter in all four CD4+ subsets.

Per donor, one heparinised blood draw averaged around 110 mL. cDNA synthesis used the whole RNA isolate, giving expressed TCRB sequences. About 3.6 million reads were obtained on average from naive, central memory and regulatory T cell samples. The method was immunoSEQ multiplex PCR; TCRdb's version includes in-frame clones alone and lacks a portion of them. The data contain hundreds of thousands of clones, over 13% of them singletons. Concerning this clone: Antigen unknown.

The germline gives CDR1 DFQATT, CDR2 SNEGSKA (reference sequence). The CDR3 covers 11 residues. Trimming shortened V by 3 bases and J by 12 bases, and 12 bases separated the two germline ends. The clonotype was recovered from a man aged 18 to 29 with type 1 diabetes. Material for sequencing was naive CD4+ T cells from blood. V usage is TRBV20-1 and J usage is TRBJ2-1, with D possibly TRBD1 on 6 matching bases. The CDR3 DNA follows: TGCAGTGCTAGCAGGGGTAATTGGCAGTTCTTC. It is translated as CSASRGNWQFF.